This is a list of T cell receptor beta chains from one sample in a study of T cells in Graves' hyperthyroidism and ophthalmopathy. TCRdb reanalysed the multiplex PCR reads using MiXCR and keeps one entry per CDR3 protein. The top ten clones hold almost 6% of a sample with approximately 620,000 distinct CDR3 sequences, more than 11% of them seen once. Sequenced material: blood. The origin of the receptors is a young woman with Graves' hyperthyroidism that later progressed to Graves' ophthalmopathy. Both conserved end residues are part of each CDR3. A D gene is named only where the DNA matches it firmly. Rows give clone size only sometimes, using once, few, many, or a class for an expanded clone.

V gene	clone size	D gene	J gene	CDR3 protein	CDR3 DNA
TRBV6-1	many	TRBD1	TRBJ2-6	CASSEEGQVISGANVLTF	TGTGCCAGCAGTGAAGAAGGACAGGTTATCTCTGGGGCCAACGTCCTGACTTTC
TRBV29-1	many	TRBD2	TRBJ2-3	CSVARLADHTDTQYF	TGCAGCGTTGCCCGACTAGCGGACCACACAGATACGCAGTATTTT
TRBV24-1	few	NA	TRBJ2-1	CATSDLQSGSSYNEQFF	TGTGCCACCAGTGATTTGCAATCAGGGAGCTCCTACAATGAGCAGTTCTTC
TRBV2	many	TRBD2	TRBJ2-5	CASSYTSGSGETQYF	TGTGCCAGCAGTTACACTAGCGGGAGCGGAGAGACCCAGTACTTC
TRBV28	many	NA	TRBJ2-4	CASSFSGGNIQYF	TGTGCCAGCAGTTTCTCCGGGGGTAACATTCAGTACTTC
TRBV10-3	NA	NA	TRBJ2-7	CAITGTTSSYEQYF	TGTGCCATCACCGGGACGACGAGCTCCTACGAGCAGTACTTC
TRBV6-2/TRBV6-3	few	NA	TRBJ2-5	CASSYSTDGWREAQYF	TGTGCCAGCAGTTACTCGACGGACGGTTGGAGAGAGGCCCAGTACTTC
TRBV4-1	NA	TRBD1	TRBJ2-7	CASSQAGQGNWQYF	TGCGCCAGCAGCCAAGCGGGACAGGGGAATTGGCAGTACTTC
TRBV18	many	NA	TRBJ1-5	CASSPGADQKPQHF	TGTGCCAGCTCACCAGGCGCAGACCAAAAGCCCCAGCATTTT
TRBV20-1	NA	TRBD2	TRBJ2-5	CSARVLSGGSETQYF	TGCAGTGCTAGAGTTCTCAGCGGCGGGAGCGAGACCCAGTACTTC
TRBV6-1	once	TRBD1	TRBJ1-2	CASRLTGAASGYTF	TGTGCCAGCAGACTTACAGGGGCCGCCAGTGGCTACACCTTC
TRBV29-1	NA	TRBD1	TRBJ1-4	CSVGRQGAEKLFF	TGCAGCGTGGGAAGGCAGGGGGCTGAAAAACTGTTTTTT
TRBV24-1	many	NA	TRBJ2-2	CATSDPLTGTTGELFF	TGTGCCACCAGTGACCCTCTGACAGGAACCACCGGGGAGCTGTTTTTT
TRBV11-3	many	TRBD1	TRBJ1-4	CASARTGDEKLFF	TGTGCCAGCGCGCGAACAGGGGATGAAAAACTGTTTTTT
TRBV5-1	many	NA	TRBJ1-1	CASRDPGNTEAFF	TGCGCCAGCAGGGACCCAGGGAACACTGAAGCTTTCTTT
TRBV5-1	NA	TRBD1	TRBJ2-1	CASSWDQPGQAGMVQFF	TGCGCCAGCAGCTGGGACCAACCGGGACAGGCAGGGATGGTGCAGTTCTTC
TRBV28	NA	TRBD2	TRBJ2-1	CASSFPRPAGGHGEQFF	TGTGCCAGCAGTTTCCCCAGGCCAGCGGGAGGGCACGGGGAGCAGTTCTTC
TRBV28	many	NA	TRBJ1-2	CASSGTRYGYTF	TGTGCCAGCAGTGGGACCCGCTATGGCTACACCTTC
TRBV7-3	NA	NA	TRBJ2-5	CASSTLEEGTQYF	TGTGCCAGCAGCACTCTAGAGGAAGGGACCCAGTACTTC
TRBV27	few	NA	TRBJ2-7	CASSLSSERTEQYF	TGTGCCAGCAGTTTATCTAGTGAGAGGACCGAGCAGTACTTC
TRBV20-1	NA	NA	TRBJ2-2	CSVFAGDTGELFF	TGCAGTGTCTTTGCGGGCGACACCGGGGAGCTGTTTTTT
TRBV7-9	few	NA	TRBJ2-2	CASSLGSHRTGELFF	TGTGCCAGCAGCTTAGGGTCTCACCGCACCGGGGAGCTGTTTTTT
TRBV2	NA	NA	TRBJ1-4	CASTIGGDEKLFF	TGTGCCAGCACCATAGGGGGGGATGAAAAACTGTTTTTT
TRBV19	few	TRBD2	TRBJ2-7	CASSMAREGEQYF	TGTGCCAGTAGTATGGCCCGGGAGGGGGAACAGTACTTC
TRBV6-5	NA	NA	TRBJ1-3	CASSRSTVSGNTIYF	TGTGCCAGCAGTCGCTCGACGGTCTCTGGAAACACCATATATTTT
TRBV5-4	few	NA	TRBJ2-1	CASSGAPRDNEQFF	TGTGCCAGCAGCGGAGCGCCGCGCGACAATGAGCAGTTCTTC
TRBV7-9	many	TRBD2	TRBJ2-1	CASSFEGGRGYEQFF	TGTGCCAGCAGCTTTGAGGGTGGGAGGGGATATGAGCAGTTCTTC
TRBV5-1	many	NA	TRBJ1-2	CASSPRQGWDYGYTF	TGCGCCAGCAGCCCCCGGCAAGGATGGGACTATGGCTACACCTTC
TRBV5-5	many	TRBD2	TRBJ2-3	CASSFGTSDVTDTQYF	TGTGCCAGCAGCTTCGGGACTAGCGACGTCACAGATACGCAGTATTTT
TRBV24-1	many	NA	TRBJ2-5	CATSDTGLTETQYF	TGTGCCACCAGTGACACGGGTTTAACGGAGACCCAGTACTTC
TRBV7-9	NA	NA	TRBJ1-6	CASSSLRGGADYSPLHF	TGTGCCAGCAGCTCCCTTCGAGGCGGGGCGGACTATTCACCCCTCCACTTT
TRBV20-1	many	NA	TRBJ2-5	CSARDRTNQETQYF	TGCAGTGCTAGAGATAGGACTAACCAAGAGACCCAGTACTTC
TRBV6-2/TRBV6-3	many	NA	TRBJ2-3	CASSPIFTDTQYF	TGTGCCAGCAGTCCAATTTTCACAGATACGCAGTATTTT
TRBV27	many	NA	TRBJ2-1	CASSRGAASYNEQFF	TGTGCCAGCAGTCGGGGGGCGGCCTCCTACAATGAGCAGTTCTTC
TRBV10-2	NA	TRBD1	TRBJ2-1	CASVTGDEQFF	TGCGCCAGCGTCACAGGGGATGAGCAGTTCTTC
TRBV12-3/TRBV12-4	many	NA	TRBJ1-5	CASSRDKAGFNQPQHF	TGTGCCAGCAGCCGCGACAAGGCCGGCTTCAATCAGCCCCAGCATTTT
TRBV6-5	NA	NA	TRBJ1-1	CASSYSGWGFEAFF	TGTGCCAGCAGTTACTCGGGGTGGGGTTTTGAGGCTTTCTTT
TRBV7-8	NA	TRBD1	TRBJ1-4	CTSSLARTGPFKKLFF	TGTACCAGCAGCTTAGCCCGGACAGGCCCATTTAAAAAACTGTTTTTT
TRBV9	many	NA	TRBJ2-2	CASSVDLANTGELFF	TGTGCCAGCAGCGTAGATTTGGCGAACACCGGGGAGCTGTTTTTT
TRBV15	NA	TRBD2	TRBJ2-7	CATSRVGGRAPYEQYF	TGTGCCACCAGCAGAGTTGGCGGGAGGGCCCCCTACGAGCAGTACTTC
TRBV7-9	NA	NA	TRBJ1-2	CASSFDSCGYTF	TGTGCCAGCAGCTTCGACAGTTGTGGCTACACCTTC